These T cell receptor beta chains were read from a single sample in a study of human T cells and chemical hapten exposure. MiXCR was run by TCRdb on the RACE reads, yielding one entry per CDR3 protein. The data show about 87,000 distinct CDR3 sequences, about 8.9% seen once. The material sequenced was whole blood, taken in connection with sensitization to the hapten diphenylcyclopropenone (DPC). Receptor source: a woman in her 40s with alopecia areata. Some clones in this sample may be carry-over from other donors' samples. CDR3s include the opening cysteine and the closing phenylalanine or tryptophan. The D gene is left open where the match is weak. Expanded clones are given a class, and other clones once, few, many or no size at all.

clone size	V gene	J gene	D gene	CDR3 protein	CDR3 DNA
many	TRBV7-8	TRBJ2-1	-	CASSLLQNNEQFF	TGTGCCAGCAGCTTACTCCAAAACAATGAGCAGTTCTTC
many	TRBV7-2	TRBJ2-1	-	CASSPQSGGGVVGEQFF	TGTGCCAGCAGCCCCCAGTCTGGGGGGGGCGTAGTCGGTGAGCAGTTCTTC
-	TRBV12-3/TRBV12-4	TRBJ1-2	TRBD1	CASSGTGATYGYTF	TGTGCCAGCAGTGGGACAGGGGCTACCTATGGCTACACCTTC
many	TRBV11-2	TRBJ1-4	-	CASSSDRSNEKLFF	TGTGCCAGCAGCTCCGACAGGAGTAATGAAAAACTGTTTTTT
many	TRBV20-1	TRBJ1-4	TRBD1	CSARGSGGNEKLFF	TGCAGTGCTAGGGGGTCAGGGGGTAATGAAAAACTGTTTTTT
many	TRBV12-2	TRBJ2-5	-	CASRLGAGASETQYF	TGTGCAAGTCGCTTAGGGGCAGGCGCCTCGGAGACCCAGTACTTC
few	TRBV20-1	TRBJ2-2	-	CSARDAGTDTGELFF	TGCAGTGCTAGAGACGCCGGGACTGACACCGGGGAGCTGTTTTTT
-	TRBV5-1	TRBJ2-3	TRBD1	CASSQGTGASYTDTQYF	TGCGCCAGCAGTCAAGGGACAGGGGCCAGTTACACAGATACGCAGTATTTT
-	TRBV2	TRBJ2-5	TRBD1	CASLRQGRETQYF	TGTGCCAGCTTGCGACAGGGTCGGGAGACCCAGTACTTC
-	TRBV12-3/TRBV12-4	TRBJ1-6	TRBD1	CASSSWTGYSPLHF	TGTGCCAGCAGTTCCTGGACAGGTTATTCACCCCTCCACTTT
many	TRBV6-1	TRBJ2-1	-	CASRPGQTVYNEQFF	TGTGCCAGCAGACCAGGACAGACGGTCTACAATGAGCAGTTCTTC
-	TRBV19	TRBJ2-3	-	CASSIGAPGLQTQYF	TGTGCCAGTAGTATAGGAGCTCCGGGGCTGCAGACGCAGTATTTT